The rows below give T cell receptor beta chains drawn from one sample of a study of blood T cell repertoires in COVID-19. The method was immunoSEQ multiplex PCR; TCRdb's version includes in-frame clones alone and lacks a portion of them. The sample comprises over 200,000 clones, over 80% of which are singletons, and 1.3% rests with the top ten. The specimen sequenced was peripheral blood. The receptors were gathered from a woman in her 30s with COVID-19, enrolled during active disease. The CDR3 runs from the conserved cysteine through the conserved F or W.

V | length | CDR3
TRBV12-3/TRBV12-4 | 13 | CASSFTGGTEAFF
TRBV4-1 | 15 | CASSQDNTANYGYTF
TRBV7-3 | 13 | CASSTSHNTEAFF
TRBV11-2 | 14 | CASSLGTSTDTQYF
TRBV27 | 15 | CASSLVRGAPYEQYF
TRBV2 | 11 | CASSGGGTQYF
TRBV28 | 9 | CGRAYEQYF
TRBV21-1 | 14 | CASSPRGRDYGYTF
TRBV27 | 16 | CASSLRRPASTDTQYF
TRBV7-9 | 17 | CASRLAGGIGNTGELFF
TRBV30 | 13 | CAWSKGQGDEQYF
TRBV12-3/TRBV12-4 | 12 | CASRSRSGTQYF
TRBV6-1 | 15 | CASSEGAGFNTEAFF
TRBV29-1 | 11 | CSVGQQNEQFF
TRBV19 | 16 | CASSIVGTQSNQPQHF
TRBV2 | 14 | CASSEEAGTLGYTF
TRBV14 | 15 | CASKRTGGSTGELFF
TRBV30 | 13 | CAWSVLVMGQAFF
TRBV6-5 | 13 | CASTLGAGGGYTF
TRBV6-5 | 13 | CASGQGSRYEQYF
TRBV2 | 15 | CASIEAQGWEAEQFF
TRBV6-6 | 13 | CASINPGGNEQFF
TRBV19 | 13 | CASNTGSGNTIYF
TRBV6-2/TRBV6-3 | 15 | CASSYPRDNGHEQYF